What follows is one TCR beta chain and its context. Assay used: immunoSEQ multiplex PCR; TCRdb lists only in-frame clones, some missing. Of some 500,000 clones in the sample, roughly 85% are singletons; the top ten hold approximately 12%. Trimming removed 5 bases from V and 5 bases from J; junction bases left unmatched: 2. Germline-derived CDR1 and CDR2 are SNHLY and FYNNEI. CDR3 length equals 13 residues. Donors, without exception, were Caucasian adults residing in Nashville, Tennessee. The source of the sample is a study of shared clonotypes between healthy human individuals. Overall study context: The donor pool was made up of two women and a few men aged 18 to 49.

The rearrangement uses TRBV2 and TRBJ1-5; 8 nucleotides line up with TRBD1. Material for sequencing was PBMCs. The TCR comes from a woman aged 40 to 49 in good health. Some clones in this sample may be carry-over from other donors' samples. The DNA for the CDR3 is TGTGCCAGCAGTAAGACAGGGGATCAGCCCCAGCATTTT. Its translation is CASSKTGDQPQHF.